The rows below give T cell receptor beta chains drawn from one sample of a study of regulatory T cells in long-lasting Graves disease. From the multiplex PCR reads, TCRdb called clonotypes with MiXCR, one entry per CDR3 protein. The data show 350,000 to 500,000 distinct CDR3 sequences, 16% seen once. The same specimen was also included in a second study, on T cells in Graves' hyperthyroidism and ophthalmopathy.

The material sequenced was peripheral blood mononuclear cells (PBMCs), taken at new diagnosis, from a patient treated with antithyroid drugs. Receptors originate from a young woman with Graves disease. CDR3s include the opening cysteine and the closing phenylalanine or tryptophan. The order of the fields is V gene, CDR3 protein.

TRBV6-5 | CASSYSGGLVYEQYF
TRBV9 | CASSVEGGDTEAFF
TRBV27 | CASSNNRVRPKTDTQYF
TRBV7-2 | CASSVRQGAYGYTF
TRBV27 | CASSWDRTNTGELFF
TRBV5-1 | CASSPSAGELFF
TRBV5-6 | CASTSLGSYNEQFF
TRBV7-9 | CASSSGWGRETEAFF
TRBV6-1 | CASSSLGAETQYF
TRBV29-1 | CSVIYRQGETQYF
TRBV27 | CASSLRGGNYEQYF
TRBV28 | CASRGTSGSSDTQYF
TRBV5-1 | CASSSEGGEQFF
TRBV7-2 | CASSILAGPNNEQFF
TRBV18 | CASSDSATNEKLFF